This entry describes one T cell receptor beta chain. Its target is not known. This record comes from a study of shared clonotypes between healthy human individuals. Study background: Three CD4 naive, three CD4 memory, two CD8 naive and one CD8 memory plate were used per donor.

Repertoires were generated with immunoSEQ multiplex PCR, while TCRdb's copy carries only in-frame clones and drops some. Of approximately 2,000,000 clones in the sample, 90% to 95% are singletons; the top ten hold around 1.7%. Naive CD8 isolation took CD45RO-negative cells positively selected for CCR7 and excluded terminally differentiated effector memory CD45RA+ cells. General study findings and limits: A few donors shared about 4.8% of their naive CD4 clonotypes. Across subsets, estimated richness was generally greater for naive than for memory populations.

Sequencing was done on a sample of naive CD8+ T cells from PBMCs. The receptor's source is a man between 18 and 35 years old in good health. Some clones in this sample may be carry-over from other donors' samples.

CDR3 bases: TGTGCCAGCAGGGCCGGAGGCTACGAGCAGTACTTC. It is translated as CASRAGGYEQYF. V and J are TRBV6-5 and TRBJ2-7; possible D gene TRBD2, 5 bases. Per germline, CDR1 MNHEY and CDR2 SVGAGI. The germline V and J ends were trimmed by 6 bases and 3 bases, with 9 bases remaining between them. CDR3 length: 12 amino acids.